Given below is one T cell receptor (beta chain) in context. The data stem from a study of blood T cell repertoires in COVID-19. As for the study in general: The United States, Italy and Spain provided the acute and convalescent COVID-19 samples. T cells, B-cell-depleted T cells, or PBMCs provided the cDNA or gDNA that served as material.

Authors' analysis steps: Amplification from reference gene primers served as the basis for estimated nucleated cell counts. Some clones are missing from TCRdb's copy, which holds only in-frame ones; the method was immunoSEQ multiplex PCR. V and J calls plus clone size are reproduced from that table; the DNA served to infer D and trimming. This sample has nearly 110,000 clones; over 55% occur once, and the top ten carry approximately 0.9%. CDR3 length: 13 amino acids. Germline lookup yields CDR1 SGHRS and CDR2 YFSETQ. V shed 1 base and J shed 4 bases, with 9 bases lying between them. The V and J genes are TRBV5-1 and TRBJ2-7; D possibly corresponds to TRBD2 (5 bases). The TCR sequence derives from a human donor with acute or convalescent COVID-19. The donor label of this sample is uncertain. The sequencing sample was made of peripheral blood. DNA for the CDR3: TGCGCCAGCAGCTTGTCACCGGGATACGAGCAGTACTTC. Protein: CASSLSPGYEQYF. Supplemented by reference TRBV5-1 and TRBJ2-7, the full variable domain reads KAGVTQTPRYLIKTRGQQVTLSCSPISGHRSVSWYQQTPGQGLQFLFEYFSETQRNKGNFPGRFSGRQFSNSRSEMNVSTLELGDSALYLCASSLSPGYEQYFGPGTRLTVT.